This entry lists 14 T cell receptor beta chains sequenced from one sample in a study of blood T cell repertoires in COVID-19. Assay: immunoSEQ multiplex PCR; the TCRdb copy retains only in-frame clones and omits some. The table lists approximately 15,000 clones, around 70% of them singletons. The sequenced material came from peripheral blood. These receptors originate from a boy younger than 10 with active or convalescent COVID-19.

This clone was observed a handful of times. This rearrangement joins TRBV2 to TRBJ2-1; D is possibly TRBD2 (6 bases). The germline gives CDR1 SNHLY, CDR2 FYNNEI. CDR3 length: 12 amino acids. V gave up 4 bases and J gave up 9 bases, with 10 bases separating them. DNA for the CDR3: TGTGCCAGCAGTGTAACCGGGGGTGAGCAGTTCTTC. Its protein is CASSVTGGEQFF.

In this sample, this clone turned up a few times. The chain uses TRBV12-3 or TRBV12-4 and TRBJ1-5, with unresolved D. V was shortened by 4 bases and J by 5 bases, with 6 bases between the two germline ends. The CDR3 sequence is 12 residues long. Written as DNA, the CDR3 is TGTGCCAGCAGTTCCGGTTATCAGCCCCAGCATTTT. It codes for CASSSGYQPQHF.

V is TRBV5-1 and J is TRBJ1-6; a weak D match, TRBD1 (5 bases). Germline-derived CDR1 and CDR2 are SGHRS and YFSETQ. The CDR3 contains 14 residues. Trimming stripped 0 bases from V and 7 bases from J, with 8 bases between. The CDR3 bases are TGCGCCAGCAGCTTGGCCGGGGGGAATTCACCCCTCCACTTT. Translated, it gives CASSLAGGNSPLHF.

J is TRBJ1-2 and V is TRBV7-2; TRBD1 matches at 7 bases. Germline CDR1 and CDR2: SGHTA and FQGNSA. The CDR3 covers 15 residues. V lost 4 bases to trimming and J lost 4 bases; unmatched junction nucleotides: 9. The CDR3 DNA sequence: TGTGCCAGCAGCTCCCGAGACAGGGTTACCTATGGCTACACCTTC. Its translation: CASSSRDRVTYGYTF.

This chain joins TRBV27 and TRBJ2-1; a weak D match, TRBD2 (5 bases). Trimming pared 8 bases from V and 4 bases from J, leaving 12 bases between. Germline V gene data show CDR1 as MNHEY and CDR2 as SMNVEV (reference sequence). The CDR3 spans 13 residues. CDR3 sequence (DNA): TGTGCCAGCTCGCTGGACTTTTACAATGAGCAGTTCTTC. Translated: CASSLDFYNEQFF.

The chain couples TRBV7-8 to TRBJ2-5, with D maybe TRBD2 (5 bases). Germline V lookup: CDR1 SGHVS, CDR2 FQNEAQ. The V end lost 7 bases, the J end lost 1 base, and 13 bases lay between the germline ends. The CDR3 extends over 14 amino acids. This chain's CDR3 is CASTHMAGQETQYF. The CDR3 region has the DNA TGTGCCAGCACCCACATGGCGGGCCAAGAGACCCAGTACTTC.

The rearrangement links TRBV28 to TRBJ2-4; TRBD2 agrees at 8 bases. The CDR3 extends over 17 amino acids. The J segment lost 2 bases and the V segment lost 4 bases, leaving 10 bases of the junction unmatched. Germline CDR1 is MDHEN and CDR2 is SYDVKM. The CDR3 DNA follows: TGTGCCAGCAGTTCTCCTCCGGGACTAGTAACCAAAAACATTCAGTACTTC. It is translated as CASSSPPGLVTKNIQYF.

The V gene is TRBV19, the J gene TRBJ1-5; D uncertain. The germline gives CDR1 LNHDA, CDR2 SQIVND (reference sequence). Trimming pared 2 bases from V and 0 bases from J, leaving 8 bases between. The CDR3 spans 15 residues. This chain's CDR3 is CASSIREISNQPQHF. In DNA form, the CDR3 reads TGTGCCAGTAGTATACGGGAGATTAGCAATCAGCCCCAGCATTTT.

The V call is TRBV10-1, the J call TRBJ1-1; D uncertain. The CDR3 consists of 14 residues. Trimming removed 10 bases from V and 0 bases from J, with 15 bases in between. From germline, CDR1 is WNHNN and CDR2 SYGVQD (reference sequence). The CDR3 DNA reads TGCGCCATCCTAAGTTACCGAGTGAACACTGAAGCTTTCTTT. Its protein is CAILSYRVNTEAFF.

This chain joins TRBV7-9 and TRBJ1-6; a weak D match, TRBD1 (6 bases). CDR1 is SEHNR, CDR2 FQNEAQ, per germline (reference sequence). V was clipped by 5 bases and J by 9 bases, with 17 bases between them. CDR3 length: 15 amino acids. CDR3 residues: CASSHTQGKVSPLHF. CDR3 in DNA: TGTGCCAGCAGCCACACCCAGGGGAAAGTTTCACCCCTCCACTTT.

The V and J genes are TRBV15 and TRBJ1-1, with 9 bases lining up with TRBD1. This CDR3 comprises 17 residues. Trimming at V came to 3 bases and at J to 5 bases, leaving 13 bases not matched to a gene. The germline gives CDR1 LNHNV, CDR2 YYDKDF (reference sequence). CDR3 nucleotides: TGTGCCACCAGCAGGTTTACAGGGGGCAAAAGGCAAACTGAAGCTTTCTTT. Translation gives CATSRFTGGKRQTEAFF.

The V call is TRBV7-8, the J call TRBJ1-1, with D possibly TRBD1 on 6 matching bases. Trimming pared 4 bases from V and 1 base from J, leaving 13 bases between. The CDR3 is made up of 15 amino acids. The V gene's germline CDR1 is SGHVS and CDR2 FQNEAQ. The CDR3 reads CASSYRDTRNTEAFF. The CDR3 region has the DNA TGTGCCAGCAGCTACCGGGACACTAGGAACACTGAAGCTTTCTTT.

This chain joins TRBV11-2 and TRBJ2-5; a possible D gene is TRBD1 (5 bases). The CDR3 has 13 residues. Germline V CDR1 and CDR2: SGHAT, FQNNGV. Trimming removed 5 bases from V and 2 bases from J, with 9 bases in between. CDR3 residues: CASSPTVQETQYF. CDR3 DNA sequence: TGTGCCAGCAGCCCGACAGTACAAGAGACCCAGTACTTC.

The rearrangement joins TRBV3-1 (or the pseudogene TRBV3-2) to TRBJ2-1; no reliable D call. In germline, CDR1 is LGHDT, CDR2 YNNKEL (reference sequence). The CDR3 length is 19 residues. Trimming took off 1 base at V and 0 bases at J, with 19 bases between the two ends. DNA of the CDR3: TGTGCCAGCAGCCAAGCAATTCGGCTAACGTGGAGCTCCTACAATGAGCAGTTCTTC. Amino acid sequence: CASSQAIRLTWSSYNEQFF.